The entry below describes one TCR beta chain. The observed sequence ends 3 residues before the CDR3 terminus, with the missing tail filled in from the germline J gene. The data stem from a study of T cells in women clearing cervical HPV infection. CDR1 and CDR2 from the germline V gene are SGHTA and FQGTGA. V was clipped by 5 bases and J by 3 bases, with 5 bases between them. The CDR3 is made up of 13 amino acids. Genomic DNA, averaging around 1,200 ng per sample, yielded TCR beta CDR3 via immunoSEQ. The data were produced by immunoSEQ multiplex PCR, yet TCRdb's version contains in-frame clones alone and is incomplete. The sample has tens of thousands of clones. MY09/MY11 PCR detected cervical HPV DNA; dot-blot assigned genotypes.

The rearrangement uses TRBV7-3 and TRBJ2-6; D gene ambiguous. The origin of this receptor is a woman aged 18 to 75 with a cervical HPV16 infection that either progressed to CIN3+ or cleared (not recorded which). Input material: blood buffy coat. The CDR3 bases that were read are TGTGCCAGCAGCCCCGGTGGGGCCAACGTC. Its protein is CASSPGGANV. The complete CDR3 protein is CASSPGGANVLTF.